The next 24 T cell receptor beta chains were all read from a single sample in a study of OX40 agonist ivuxolimab in advanced cancers. Library creation used the immunoSEQ multiplex PCR assay. TCRdb carries this immuneACCESS record with in-frame sequences only. Its versions omit some clonotypes, under half of them owing to an unresolved V gene in the studies checked, with the rest unexplained. A total of about 35,000 clones appear in this sample, under 85% of them only once. In total, the top ten clones hold about 15% of the sample. The source was CD4+ or CD8+ T cells sorted from blood, collected in a trial of the OX40 agonist ivuxolimab. The origin of the receptors is an adult with an advanced solid tumor such as melanoma, head and neck, liver or kidney cancer.

J is TRBJ2-3 and V is TRBV5-6; 10 nucleotides match TRBD1. V shed 0 bases and J 3 bases; nucleotides not matched to a gene: 10. This CDR3 has 18 residues. The germline gives CDR1 SGHDT, CDR2 YYEEEE. The CDR3 bases are TGTGCCAGCAGCTTGGGTCCGATCCGGGACAGGGGAACAGATACGCAGTATTTT. Translated, it gives CASSLGPIRDRGTDTQYF.

This chain joins TRBV7-9 and TRBJ1-5; D ambiguous. V dropped 5 bases and J dropped 4 bases, with 12 bases sitting between them. This CDR3 spans 14 amino acids. Germline CDR1 SEHNR, CDR2 FQNEAQ (reference sequence). CDR3 coding DNA: TGTGCCAGCAGCCCCCGGGGAGGGAATCAGCCCCAGCATTTT. Its protein is CASSPRGGNQPQHF.

The V gene is TRBV29-1, the J gene TRBJ2-5, with 9 bases lining up with TRBD2. The CDR3 sequence is 15 residues long. Losses at the gene ends were 4 bases for V and 2 bases for J; bases not matched to a gene: 8. Germline CDR1 SQVTM, CDR2 ANQGSEA. CDR3 residues: CSVGGGLAGQETQYF. CDR3 nucleotides: TGCAGCGTTGGGGGAGGGCTAGCGGGGCAAGAGACCCAGTACTTC.

The CDR3 nucleotides are TGTGCCAGCTCACCATCGGTGAACACTGAAGCTTTCTTT. Amino acid sequence: CASSPSVNTEAFF. V is TRBV18 and J is TRBJ1-1; D is undetermined. This CDR3 has 13 amino acids. CDR1 KGHSH and CDR2 LQKENI come from the germline V gene. Trimming removed 2 bases from V and 0 bases from J, with 4 bases in between.

The chain is built from TRBV7-2 and TRBJ2-7; no firm D call. The germline V gene encodes CDR1 SGHTA and CDR2 FQGNSA. The CDR3 totals 13 residues. V was cut by 5 bases and J by 9 bases, with 17 bases left in between. In DNA, the CDR3 is TGTGCCAGCAGCACCGGGTCCGGTTTCGGGCAGTACTTC. It is translated as CASSTGSGFGQYF.

The CDR3 protein is CSVERGTGELFF. CDR3 coding DNA: TGCAGCGTTGAGAGGGGCACCGGGGAGCTGTTTTTT. The V gene is TRBV29-1, the J gene TRBJ2-2; D may match TRBD1 or TRBD2 (5 bases each). V lost 3 bases, J lost 4 bases, and 6 bases lay in between. The length of the CDR3 is 12 residues. Germline CDR1 reads SQVTM; CDR2 reads ANQGSEA.

Turning to this clone: This sequence may be a read error, since a much larger clone differs from it by one base. The chain combines TRBV10-3 with TRBJ2-5; D is perhaps TRBD2 (6 bases). With the DNA end fitting TRBJ2-7 better, the J assignment may be wrong. There are 13 residues in the CDR3. Germline assignment: CDR1 ENHRY and CDR2 SYGVKD. CDR3 in DNA: TGTGCCATCAGCGGTGAGACGGGGGACGAGCAGTACTTC. It yields the protein CAISGETGDEQYF.

This clone has just a few counts. The V gene is TRBV9, the J gene TRBJ2-7, with D perhaps TRBD2 (7 bases). Deletions cut 3 bases from V and 1 base from J, with 17 bases between. The CDR3 runs to 16 residues. Germline V gives CDR1 SGDLS, CDR2 YYNGEE. The CDR3: CASSEGIGGVSYEQYF. The CDR3 bases are TGTGCCAGCAGCGAAGGGATAGGGGGGGTTTCCTACGAGCAGTACTTC.

The chain couples TRBV10-2 to TRBJ1-2, with TRBD1 matching 9 bases. Germline CDR1 WSHSY, CDR2 SAAADI. V was clipped by 10 bases and J by 7 bases; unmatched bases: 7. There are 12 residues in the CDR3. The CDR3, as DNA: TGCGCCACTTTGACAGGGGGAGGTGGCTACACCTTC. This codes for CATLTGGGGYTF.

This chain links TRBV4-1 with TRBJ1-1; D ambiguous. Looked up from germline, CDR1 is MGHRA and CDR2 is YSYEKL. This CDR3 has 15 residues. V lost 2 bases to trimming and J lost 0 bases, with 10 bases between them. Written as DNA, the CDR3 is TGCGCCAGCAGCCAATTTGCCGATTTGAACACTGAAGCTTTCTTT. Translation: CASSQFADLNTEAFF.

A single count supports this clone. This chain uses TRBV30 with TRBJ2-7; 7 bases line up with TRBD2. There are 16 residues in the CDR3. J lost 1 base, V lost 1 base, and 10 bases had no gene match. Germline values: CDR1 GTSNPN, CDR2 SVGIG (reference sequence). DNA of the CDR3: TGTGCCTGGAGTGGGGTACGCGGGAGAGGGTCCTACGAGCAGTACTTC. Amino acid sequence: CAWSGVRGRGSYEQYF.

The rearrangement uses TRBV30 and TRBJ2-5, with D perhaps matching TRBD1 (6 bases). The better agreement between TRBJ2-7 and the DNA end casts doubt on the J call. Germline CDR1 GTSNPN, CDR2 SVGIG (reference sequence). The CDR3 sequence is 16 residues long. The CDR3 DNA reads as TGTGCCTGGAGTGTACTGAGGGGGAGAAGGGCCTACGAGCAGTACTTC. Its protein product is CAWSVLRGRRAYEQYF.

This chain uses TRBV19 with TRBJ2-2, with D unresolved. The V end was cut by 5 bases, the J end by 2 bases, with 6 bases between. The germline V gene has CDR1 LNHDA and CDR2 SQIVND (reference sequence). This CDR3 contains 13 residues. The chain's CDR3 is CASSPVNTGELFF. CDR3 DNA sequence: TGTGCCAGTAGTCCGGTCAACACCGGGGAGCTGTTTTTT.

This clone was found once. This chain joins TRBV18 and TRBJ2-3, with a weak D call TRBD1 (6 bases). CDR1 is KGHSH, CDR2 LQKENI, per germline. V lost 3 bases and J lost 6, with 7 bases in between. The CDR3 has 12 residues. The CDR3: CASSPDRDTQYF. CDR3 DNA: TGTGCCAGCTCACCCGACAGGGATACGCAGTATTTT.

V gene TRBV30 combines with J gene TRBJ1-5; tentative D call: TRBD1 (5 bases). Germline assignment: CDR1 GTSNPN and CDR2 SVGIG (reference sequence). Trimming removed 0 bases from V and 9 bases from J, with 12 bases in between. The CDR3 covers 13 residues. CDR3 nucleotides: TGTGCCTGGAGTGTTGCGGGGCCGGGGCCCCAGCATTTT. This codes for CAWSVAGPGPQHF.

This sequence joins TRBV5-4 and TRBJ1-2; D is undetermined. The V and J ends lost 4 bases and 7 bases respectively, with 11 bases between them. Germline loops: CDR1 SGHNT, CDR2 YYREEE (reference sequence). This CDR3 has 12 amino acids. In DNA, the CDR3 is TGTGCCAGCAGCGTACCAGGCGGTGGCTACACCTTC. Translated, it gives CASSVPGGGYTF.

This chain connects TRBV6-6 to TRBJ2-3, with D unresolved. The CDR3 is made up of 12 amino acids. Trimming removed 7 bases at V and 4 bases at J, with 9 bases between. The germline V gene has CDR1 MNHNY and CDR2 SVGAGI (reference sequence). CDR3 nucleotide sequence: TGTGCCAGCACTTTTTCCGCAGATACGCAGTATTTT. This translates into CASTFSADTQYF.

The chain recombines TRBV27 with TRBJ1-5; D remains unclear. Trimming left V 2 bases short and J 5 bases short, with 10 bases between. CDR3 size: 14 residues. Germline V gene lookup returns CDR1 MNHEY and CDR2 SMNVEV (reference sequence). The CDR3 here is CASSLTSWDQPQHF. For the CDR3, the DNA is TGTGCCAGCAGTTTAACAAGCTGGGATCAGCCCCAGCATTTT.

The rearrangement links TRBV5-8 to TRBJ2-1; 8 bases are a match to TRBD2. V shed 0 bases, J shed 13 bases, and the junction held 6 bases outside the gene matches. This CDR3 is built from 13 residues. Germline assignment: CDR1 SGHTS and CDR2 YDEGEE. CDR3 loop: CASSLESGGYQFF. The CDR3 DNA follows: TGTGCCAGCAGCTTGGAGTCGGGAGGGTATCAGTTCTTC.

The V and J genes are TRBV5-5 and TRBJ2-3; D is uncertain. V was pared by 0 bases and J by 3 bases, with 8 bases between. CDR3 size: 14 residues. Germline loops: CDR1 SGHKS, CDR2 YYEKEE (reference sequence). The CDR3 loop reads CASSLEVRTDTQYF. DNA of the CDR3: TGTGCCAGCAGCTTGGAGGTTAGAACAGATACGCAGTATTTT.

V is TRBV4-1 and J is TRBJ1-4; perhaps TRBD1 as D (5 bases). The CDR3 length is 16 residues. Trimming removed 0 bases at V and 3 bases at J, with 11 bases between. Germline V gene sequence: CDR1 MGHRA, CDR2 YSYEKL. In DNA form, the CDR3 reads TGCGCCAGCAGCCAAGAAAGGGGTGCATCTAATGAAAAACTGTTTTTT. Its translation is CASSQERGASNEKLFF.

This clone was seen more than once but under ten times. The chain employs TRBV5-1 and TRBJ2-5, with D maybe TRBD1 (5 bases). This CDR3 is built from 14 residues. The V end lost 0 bases, the J end lost 3 bases, and 9 bases lay between the germline ends. Germline CDR1 is SGHRS and CDR2 is YFSETQ. The CDR3 region has the DNA TGCGCCAGCAGCTTGGATACAGGTGAAGAGACCCAGTACTTC. Protein product: CASSLDTGEETQYF.

This chain links TRBV5-1 with TRBJ1-1; TRBD1 agrees at 9 bases. CDR1 and CDR2 from the germline V gene are SGHRS and YFSETQ. Trimming removed 3 bases from V and 3 bases from J; junction bases left unmatched: 18. The CDR3 runs to 19 residues. The CDR3 DNA reads as TGCGCCAGCAGCTCGGGACAGGGAGTAAATCCCACTTTGGACACTGAAGCTTTCTTT. It specifies CASSSGQGVNPTLDTEAFF.

The rearrangement uses TRBV13 and TRBJ2-7, with TRBD2 identical over 9 bases. The CDR3 contains 14 residues. V shed 4 bases, J shed 5 bases, and the junction held 6 bases outside the gene matches. Per the germline V gene, CDR1 is PRHDT and CDR2 is FYEKMQ (reference sequence). The DNA for the CDR3 is TGTGCCAGCAGCTCCCTGCGGGAGGGCCACGAGCAGTACTTC. Translating it yields CASSSLREGHEQYF. Full variable domain (missing parts from reference TRBV13 and TRBJ2-7): AAGVIQSPRHLIKEKRETATLKCYPIPRHDTVYWYQQGPGQDPQFLISFYEKMQSDKGSIPDRFSAQQFSDYHSELNMSSLELGDSALYFCASSSLREGHEQYFGPGTRLTVT.